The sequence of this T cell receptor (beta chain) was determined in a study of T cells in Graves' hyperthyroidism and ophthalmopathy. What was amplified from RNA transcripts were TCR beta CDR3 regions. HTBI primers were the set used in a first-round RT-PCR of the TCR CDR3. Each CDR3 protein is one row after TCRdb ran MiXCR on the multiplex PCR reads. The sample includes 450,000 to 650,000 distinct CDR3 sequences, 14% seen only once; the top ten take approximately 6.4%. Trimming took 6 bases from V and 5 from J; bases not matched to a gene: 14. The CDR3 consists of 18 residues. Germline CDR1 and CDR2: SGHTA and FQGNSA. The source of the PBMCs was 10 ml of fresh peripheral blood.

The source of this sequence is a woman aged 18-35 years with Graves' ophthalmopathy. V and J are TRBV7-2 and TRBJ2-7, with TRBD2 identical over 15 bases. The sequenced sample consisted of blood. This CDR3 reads CASSRPGLAGGRDDEQYF. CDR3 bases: TGTGCCAGCAGTCGACCGGGACTAGCGGGAGGAAGGGATGACGAGCAGTACTTC.